Listed below are T cell receptor beta chains from one sample, sequenced in a study of blood T cells in healthy people across ages. MiXCR, applied by TCRdb to the 5' RACE reads, yields one record per CDR3 protein. Seen here are fewer than 750,000 distinct CDR3 sequences, 45% to 55% observed once, and the top ten hold around 25%. The sequenced material came from blood. The receptors here all came from an elderly man in good health. CDR3s include the opening cysteine and the closing phenylalanine or tryptophan. The order of the fields is V gene, clone size, J gene, CDR3 protein. A clone size is listed for some rows: how often the clone was seen (once, few, many), or a class if it is expanded.

TRBV20-1	few	TRBJ1-5	CSAIGQGPGGRNQPQHF
TRBV7-9	.	TRBJ2-7	CASSWRTGAAYEQYF
TRBV7-2	once	TRBJ1-1	CASSLETTGQTEAFF
TRBV6-5	.	TRBJ2-2	CASSSGTVDTGELFF
TRBV25-1	.	TRBJ1-4	CASRGADEKLFF
TRBV29-1	.	TRBJ1-4	CNVTGATNEKLFF
TRBV6-1	.	TRBJ2-7	CASSSRGQVSYEQYF
TRBV6-6	few	TRBJ1-6	CASSGSSYNSPLHF
TRBV15	many	TRBJ2-5	CATSRDLGLQETQYF
TRBV7-2	few	TRBJ2-7	CASSQGISYEQYF
TRBV7-9	few	TRBJ2-7	CASSTGVSYEQYF
TRBV6-5	.	TRBJ2-2	CASSYSMDGKDPTGELFF
TRBV6-5	many	TRBJ2-7	CASSWPGLAGGPQDEQYF
TRBV6-5	.	TRBJ2-2	CASSYSWLNTGELFF
TRBV5-1	.	TRBJ2-2	CASSPPRGTGELFF
TRBV11-1	.	TRBJ2-3	CASRASGSTDTQYF
TRBV3-1	.	TRBJ2-5	CASSQFLQETQYF
TRBV20-1	.	TRBJ1-6	CSARASGSSYNSPLHF
TRBV20-1	.	TRBJ1-1	CSASNPGLNTEAFF
TRBV28	.	TRBJ2-3	CASSLTGGLTDTQYF
TRBV12-3/TRBV12-4	.	TRBJ2-1	CASSRQGVYNEQFF
TRBV7-3	.	TRBJ1-2	CASSLDRGFGYGYTF
TRBV4-1	.	TRBJ1-2	CASSQDPGLGQGAIGGYTF
TRBV9	.	TRBJ2-4	CASSPRQGGENIQYF
TRBV12-5	.	TRBJ2-1	CASGAFGTSGASSYNEQFF
TRBV24-1	few	TRBJ2-1	CATSLRGAGANEQFF
TRBV4-1	few	TRBJ1-2	CASSQLRRTVSVGMRYTF
TRBV24-1	.	TRBJ1-2	CATSDSQWGRHGYTF
TRBV30	.	TRBJ2-7	CAWSVGGGSYEQYF
TRBV20-1	.	TRBJ2-4	CSASSDGARIQNIQYF
TRBV12-3/TRBV12-4	many	TRBJ2-7	CASRESSGSSYEQYF
TRBV9	few	TRBJ2-2	CASSGANTGELFF
TRBV7-2	few	TRBJ2-7	CASSPTGGSSYEQYF
TRBV6-1	.	TRBJ1-1	CASSGSLSGTVNTEAFF
TRBV20-1	.	TRBJ2-5	CSARAPGSETQYF
TRBV25-1	.	TRBJ2-5	CASSVGGLETQYF
TRBV20-1	.	TRBJ2-3	CSARSPTRPDTQYF
TRBV6-2/TRBV6-3	.	TRBJ2-5	CASKTSSVRSETQYF
TRBV4-2	.	TRBJ1-1	CASSRGAHTEAFF
TRBV10-3	many	TRBJ2-7	CAIGTGYEQYF
TRBV20-1	many	TRBJ1-2	CSARPLANYGYTF
TRBV27	.	TRBJ2-3	CASSGPRTGADTQYF
TRBV10-3	.	TRBJ1-1	CAITRGDTEAFF
TRBV18	.	TRBJ2-1	CASSGGGMNEQFF
TRBV7-2	.	TRBJ2-1	CASSLDRFDNEQFF
TRBV4-3	few	TRBJ1-1	CASSWGGSMNTEAFF
TRBV20-1	.	TRBJ1-1	CSATQGITEAFF
TRBV7-2	.	TRBJ2-3	CASSLVQYGDTQYF
TRBV4-3	few	TRBJ2-7	CASSQEWSTYEQYF